A selection of T cell receptor beta chains follows, all from one sample in a study of shared clonotypes between healthy human individuals. Clones were sequenced by immunoSEQ multiplex PCR, and TCRdb holds only the in-frame ones, with some missing. This table holds around 1,100,000 clones, roughly 80% found once. The sample consisted of memory CD4+ T cells from PBMCs. The receptor source for this set is a man between 18 and 29 years old in good health. Some clones in this sample may be carry-over from other donors' samples. Each CDR3 is given with its conserved first and last residue. Each record gives: D gene, J gene, V gene, clone size, CDR3 DNA, CDR3 protein. The D gene is left open where the match is weak. Not every row has a clone size; where given, it reads once, few, many or a size class.

D: NA; J: TRBJ1-4; V: TRBV9; size: NA; DNA: TGTGCCAGCAGCCCCCGGGGACGGAGCGATGAAAAACTGTTTTTT; CDR3: CASSPRGRSDEKLFF
D: TRBD2; J: TRBJ2-7; V: TRBV15; size: NA; DNA: TGTGCCACCAGCAGAGATTTGGGCCTAGCGGGGATCTCCTACGAGCAGTACTTC; CDR3: CATSRDLGLAGISYEQYF
D: TRBD2; J: TRBJ2-1; V: TRBV10-2; size: many; DNA: TGCGCCACCTCTAGCGGACCCCTCTACAATGAGCAGTTCTTC; CDR3: CATSSGPLYNEQFF
D: TRBD2; J: TRBJ2-7; V: TRBV10-3; size: few; DNA: TGTGCCATCAGCTTAGCGGGAGGATACGAGCAGTACTTC; CDR3: CAISLAGGYEQYF
D: NA; J: TRBJ1-1; V: TRBV6-5; size: NA; DNA: TGTGCCAGCTCCCCCGGGAGAATGAACACTGAAGCTTTCTTT; CDR3: CASSPGRMNTEAFF
D: NA; J: TRBJ2-1; V: TRBV11-2; size: NA; DNA: TGTGCCAGCAGCTCGATATCTAGATATGAGCAGTTCTTC; CDR3: CASSSISRYEQFF
D: TRBD1; J: TRBJ2-7; V: TRBV5-1; size: NA; DNA: TGCGCCAGCAGTTGGCAGGGGGCTCTCGACGAGCAGTACTTC; CDR3: CASSWQGALDEQYF
D: NA; J: TRBJ2-5; V: TRBV7-3; size: NA; DNA: TGTGCCAGCAGCCCCCGGGGTAGCGGAGTACAAGAGACCCAGTACTTC; CDR3: CASSPRGSGVQETQYF
D: TRBD2; J: TRBJ2-3; V: TRBV2; size: NA; DNA: TGTGCCAGCAGTGAAGCTCGTAGCGGGAGGACAGATACGCAGTATTTT; CDR3: CASSEARSGRTDTQYF
D: TRBD2; J: TRBJ2-1; V: TRBV27; size: once; DNA: TGTGCCAGCAGTTTAGTTCGGACTAGCGGGGCCTACAATGAGCAGTTCTTC; CDR3: CASSLVRTSGAYNEQFF
D: NA; J: TRBJ2-3; V: TRBV5-4; size: many; DNA: TGTGCCAGCAGCTTGGCTGCGGGAAGCACAGATACGCAGTATTTT; CDR3: CASSLAAGSTDTQYF
D: TRBD2; J: TRBJ2-3; V: TRBV11-2; size: NA; DNA: TGTGCCAGCAGCTCCCTAGCGGGAGGGGTAGATACGCAGTATTTT; CDR3: CASSSLAGGVDTQYF
D: NA; J: TRBJ2-5; V: TRBV7-2; size: NA; DNA: TGTGCCAGCAGCCACGGGGGGACAGCGGAGACCCAGTACTTC; CDR3: CASSHGGTAETQYF
D: NA; J: TRBJ1-1; V: TRBV12-5; size: NA; DNA: TGTGCTAGTCGTTTGAACACTGAAGCTTTCTTT; CDR3: CASRLNTEAFF
D: NA; J: TRBJ2-2; V: TRBV7-6; size: NA; DNA: TGTGCCAGCAGCTTAGCGGGAATCGGCACCGGGGAGCTGTTTTTT; CDR3: CASSLAGIGTGELFF
D: NA; J: TRBJ1-2; V: TRBV10-3; size: NA; DNA: TGTGCCATCAGTGATAACAGCCTACATGGCTACACCTTC; CDR3: CAISDNSLHGYTF
D: NA; J: TRBJ2-7; V: TRBV4-2; size: NA; DNA: TGTGCCAGCAGCCGGGCTGGGCAGGGTGGAGCCGAGCAGTACTTC; CDR3: CASSRAGQGGAEQYF
D: TRBD2; J: TRBJ2-1; V: TRBV2; size: NA; DNA: TGTGCCAGCAGGCCCCCGGGTAGCGGGAGGGTCAATGAGCAGTTCTTC; CDR3: CASRPPGSGRVNEQFF
D: NA; J: TRBJ2-7; V: TRBV7-3; size: NA; DNA: TGTGCCAGCAGCCCGAGCCGGGACTCATCCTACGAGCAGTACTTC; CDR3: CASSPSRDSSYEQYF
D: NA; J: TRBJ2-5; V: TRBV10-1; size: NA; DNA: TGCGCCAGCAGTGAGCAGAGGGGAGAGACCCAGTACTTC; CDR3: CASSEQRGETQYF
D: NA; J: TRBJ2-2; V: TRBV7-9; size: few; DNA: TGTGCCAGCAGCCGTCCCGACTGGGGCTCCAACACCGGGGAGCTGTTTTTT; CDR3: CASSRPDWGSNTGELFF
D: TRBD2; J: TRBJ2-5; V: TRBV11-2; size: NA; DNA: TGTGCCAGCAGCGCATATCGACTAGCGTTAAATCGGGTGGGAGAGACCCAGTACTTC; CDR3: CASSAYRLALNRVGETQYF
D: NA; J: TRBJ1-4; V: TRBV11-2; size: NA; DNA: TGTGCCAGCAGCACGCATAACAGAGCAACTAATGAAAAACTGTTTTTT; CDR3: CASSTHNRATNEKLFF
D: NA; J: TRBJ1-3; V: TRBV19; size: NA; DNA: TGTGCCAGTAGTATAACGCTACAGGTGCTCTCTGGAAACACCATATATTTT; CDR3: CASSITLQVLSGNTIYF
D: TRBD2; J: TRBJ2-3; V: TRBV5-1; size: NA; DNA: TGCGCCAGCAGCTTGGAGGGGCGGGAGGGCAATACGCAGTATTTT; CDR3: CASSLEGREGNTQYF
D: NA; J: TRBJ1-4; V: TRBV6-1; size: many; DNA: TGTGCCACCATAGGGGGGACAACTGGAGAAAAACTGTTTTTT; CDR3: CATIGGTTGEKLFF
D: NA; J: TRBJ2-2; V: TRBV2; size: once; DNA: TGTGCCAGCACTCGGGGAGCGAACACCGGGGAGCTGTTTTTT; CDR3: CASTRGANTGELFF
D: TRBD1; J: TRBJ2-7; V: TRBV13; size: NA; DNA: TGTGCCAGCAGCTTCCGGGACAGACCCTACGAGCAGTACTTC; CDR3: CASSFRDRPYEQYF
D: NA; J: TRBJ2-1; V: TRBV4-2; size: NA; DNA: TGTGCCAGCAGCCAAGAGGGGGGGCCCCCTTACAATGAGCAGTTCTTC; CDR3: CASSQEGGPPYNEQFF
D: TRBD1; J: TRBJ2-7; V: TRBV6-1; size: few; DNA: TGTGCCAGCAGTGAAGTGGACAGGTACTACGAGCAGTACTTC; CDR3: CASSEVDRYYEQYF
D: TRBD2; J: TRBJ2-4; V: TRBV5-1; size: NA; DNA: TGCGCCAGCAGCTCTGGACTAGCGGGAGTGAGCATTCAGTACTTC; CDR3: CASSSGLAGVSIQYF
D: TRBD2; J: TRBJ2-7; V: TRBV29-1; size: NA; DNA: TGCAGCGTGGGGGTTATGGGCGGGAGAAGGGAGCAGTACTTC; CDR3: CSVGVMGGRREQYF
D: NA; J: TRBJ2-2; V: TRBV10-3; size: NA; DNA: TGTGCCATCAGGGAAAGGGGTACCGGGGAGCTGTTTTTT; CDR3: CAIRERGTGELFF
D: TRBD2; J: TRBJ2-7; V: TRBV6-6; size: NA; DNA: TGTGCCAGCAGTACCCCCCTAGCGGGAGCCTCCGAGCAGTACTTC; CDR3: CASSTPLAGASEQYF
D: NA; J: TRBJ1-3; V: TRBV30; size: NA; DNA: TGTGCCTGGAGCGTAAGGGGGGCGGGAAACACCATATATTTT; CDR3: CAWSVRGAGNTIYF
D: NA; J: TRBJ2-2; V: TRBV7-9; size: NA; DNA: TGTGCCAGCAGCTTAGGGGGGTTCACCGGGGAGCTGTTTTTT; CDR3: CASSLGGFTGELFF
D: NA; J: TRBJ2-3; V: TRBV29-1; size: NA; DNA: TGCAGCGTTGTTCGGTCCAATCGAGATACGCAGTATTTT; CDR3: CSVVRSNRDTQYF
D: TRBD1; J: TRBJ2-4; V: TRBV5-1; size: NA; DNA: TGCGCCAGCAGCTTGAATGGACAGGTTGAAAACATTCAGTACTTC; CDR3: CASSLNGQVENIQYF
D: NA; J: TRBJ2-1; V: TRBV19; size: once; DNA: TGTGCCAGTAGTATCGGGCGTTTAGGATCTGAGCAGTTCTTC; CDR3: CASSIGRLGSEQFF
D: TRBD2; J: TRBJ2-7; V: TRBV5-1; size: NA; DNA: TGCGCCAGCAGCCCTCGGACTAGCGGGAGCTACGAGCAGTACTTC; CDR3: CASSPRTSGSYEQYF
D: NA; J: TRBJ2-3; V: TRBV6-4; size: once; DNA: TGTGCCAGCGCGAGGGGTCCCACAGATACGCAGTATTTT; CDR3: CASARGPTDTQYF
D: TRBD2; J: TRBJ2-3; V: TRBV5-6; size: NA; DNA: TGTGCCAGCAGCTTGGCGGGACTAGCGGGAGGGCCGGGCGATACGCAGTATTTT; CDR3: CASSLAGLAGGPGDTQYF
D: NA; J: TRBJ2-3; V: TRBV11-2; size: NA; DNA: TGTGCCAGCAGCACGCCCACGATGGCTATCAGCACAGATACGCAGTATTTT; CDR3: CASSTPTMAISTDTQYF
D: TRBD2; J: TRBJ2-1; V: TRBV7-8; size: NA; DNA: TGTGCCAGCACCCCCCGGGACTACTACAATGAGCAGTTCTTC; CDR3: CASTPRDYYNEQFF
D: TRBD1; J: TRBJ2-2; V: TRBV6-6; size: once; DNA: TGTGCCAGCAGTGGACAGGGGACGTACACCGGGGAGCTGTTTTTT; CDR3: CASSGQGTYTGELFF
D: TRBD2; J: TRBJ2-1; V: TRBV5-1; size: NA; DNA: TGCGCCAGCAGCTTGGAACCTAGCGGAAATGAGCAGTTCTTC; CDR3: CASSLEPSGNEQFF
D: NA; J: TRBJ2-3; V: TRBV9; size: NA; DNA: TGTGCCAGCAGCCCACAGGATAGCGGATACACAGATACGCAGTATTTT; CDR3: CASSPQDSGYTDTQYF
D: NA; J: TRBJ2-1; V: TRBV27; size: NA; DNA: TGTGCCAGCAGTTTATTTTCGGAGCCTTATGGGGGTTCCTACAATGAGCAGTTCTTC; CDR3: CASSLFSEPYGGSYNEQFF
D: TRBD2; J: TRBJ2-7; V: TRBV5-5; size: NA; DNA: TGTGCCAGCAGCTTGGGACCCGGACTAGCGGGACACGAGCAGTACTTC; CDR3: CASSLGPGLAGHEQYF
D: NA; J: TRBJ1-1; V: TRBV18; size: NA; DNA: TGTGCCAGCTCCCCGCTAACAAACATGAACACTGAAGCTTTCTTT; CDR3: CASSPLTNMNTEAFF